Sequencing of this TCR beta chain was carried out in a study of blood T cell repertoires in COVID-19. The wider study: Acute and convalescent COVID-19 specimens originated in the United States, Italy and Spain. PBMCs, B-cell-depleted T cells, or T cells were the source of the cDNA or gDNA that made up the material.

Germline loops: CDR1 LGHDT, CDR2 YNNKEL (reference sequence). Trimming took 4 bases from V and 3 from J; bases not matched to a gene: 6. The length of the CDR3 is 15 residues. In the source study's methods: From reference gene primer amplification, estimates of nucleated cell counts were derived. Sequencing used immunoSEQ multiplex PCR; TCRdb keeps in-frame clones, though not all of them. V, J and clone size are taken as reported in that table, and D and trimming were inferred from the DNA itself. The table lists 70,000 to 80,000 clones, about 89% of them singletons. The origin of this receptor is a woman aged 55-69 years with acute or convalescent COVID-19. Material: peripheral blood. V is TRBV3-1 (or the pseudogene TRBV3-2) and J is TRBJ2-5; 9 bases are shared with TRBD1. In DNA, the CDR3 is TGTGCCAGCAGCCTCCCCGGGACAGGGAAAGAGACCCAGTACTTC. Residues: CASSLPGTGKETQYF.